The subject of this entry is one T cell receptor (beta chain). Its specificity is unknown. CD4+ T cells from unexposed donors were obtained before the COVID-19 pandemic (2011-2018). After about 10 days of culture, CD4+ T cells were isolated. This specimen comes from a study of CD4 T cells in relation to SARS-CoV-2 and coronaviruses. Study information: TCR beta CDR3s were sequenced after approximately 9-day antigen culture of PBMCs. Crossreactive spike epitopes shared across donors were mapped to their HLA restriction.

Produced via immunoSEQ multiplex PCR; TCRdb's table is partial and in-frame only. The profile shows fewer than 25,000 clones, approximately 82% of them singletons. V was pared by 2 bases and J by 0 bases, with 8 bases between. CDR3 length: 14 residues. CDR1 SGHRS and CDR2 YFSETQ come from the germline V gene. This chain joins TRBV5-1 and TRBJ1-2; unclear D gene. Sequencing was done on a sample of CD4+ T cells from PBMCs, cultured in vitro. The clonotype originates from a human donor in good health. The CDR3 coding sequence is TGCGCCAGCAGCTTTAACACACCTAACTATGGCTACACCTTC. Its translation is CASSFNTPNYGYTF.